These 10 T cell receptor beta chains were sequenced from one sample in a study of cytomegalovirus exposure and HLA in healthy donors. PCR involved 60 Vbeta and 13 Jbeta primers. The assay was immunoSEQ multiplex PCR, and TCRdb's table has in-frame clones only and misses some. Of tens of thousands of clones in the sample, 80% were seen once. Sample: PBMCs. Source of these receptors: a male donor in good health and CMV-seronegative.

This chain joins TRBV6-5 and TRBJ2-3, with D possibly TRBD1 on 6 matching bases. Germline CDR1 is MNHEY and CDR2 is SVGAGI. This CDR3 contains 15 residues. V was cut by 0 bases and J by 1 base, with 8 bases left in between. The DNA for the CDR3 is TGTGCCAGCAGTTACTCCCCAGGGGGCACAGATACGCAGTATTTT. Translating gives CASSYSPGGTDTQYF.

The rearrangement links TRBV5-1 to TRBJ2-2, with TRBD2 matching 7 bases. With V trimmed by 1 base and J by 2 bases, 5 bases remained unmatched. This CDR3 is 16 amino acids long. The germline V gene encodes CDR1 SGHRS and CDR2 YFSETQ. CDR3 residues: CASSLLSGKNTGELFF. The CDR3, as DNA: TGCGCCAGCAGCTTGTTAAGCGGGAAAAACACCGGGGAGCTGTTTTTT.

V gene TRBV5-1 combines with J gene TRBJ2-5; TRBD2 agrees at 12 bases. The CDR3 is 17 residues long. CDR1 and CDR2 from the germline V gene are SGHRS and YFSETQ. V lost 0 bases to trimming and J lost 1 base; unmatched junction nucleotides: 4. CDR3 DNA: TGCGCCAGCAGCTTGGTAGGACTAGCGGGACCCCAAGAGACCCAGTACTTC. It yields the protein CASSLVGLAGPQETQYF.

The rearrangement links TRBV12-5 to TRBJ1-1, with D perhaps matching TRBD1 (5 bases). V was cut by 0 bases and J by 3 bases, with 14 bases left in between. The CDR3 covers 16 residues. Germline V lookup: CDR1 LGHNT, CDR2 FRNRAP. DNA for the CDR3: TGTGCTAGTGGTTTGGTATCGGGGGTGGTGGACACTGAAGCTTTCTTT. Amino acids: CASGLVSGVVDTEAFF.

The chain has TRBV25-1 and TRBJ1-3; D perhaps matches TRBD1 (6 bases). Looked up from germline, CDR1 is MGHDK and CDR2 is SYGVNS. V lost 2 bases, J lost 4 bases, and 12 bases lay in between. This CDR3 contains 15 residues. The CDR3 sequence: CASSEAGASGNTIYF. In DNA form, the CDR3 reads TGTGCCAGCAGTGAAGCGGGGGCATCCGGAAACACCATATATTTT.

The chain has TRBV4-2 and TRBJ2-7; D remains ambiguous. In germline, CDR1 is LGHNA, CDR2 YNFKEQ. This CDR3 has 14 residues. Between the trimmed V and J ends, which lost 4 bases and 1 base, there was a span of 11 bases. The CDR3 sequence: CASSPRLSSYEQYF. In DNA, the CDR3 is TGTGCCAGCAGCCCTAGACTGTCTTCCTACGAGCAGTACTTC.

This clone was found once. Germline is not matched at one junction end, which may reflect a read error. The V call is TRBV18, the J call TRBJ2-7; 7 nucleotides line up with TRBD1. The CDR3 totals 15 residues. The germline gives CDR1 KGHSH, CDR2 LQKENI. The CDR3 reads CASSPSIGTAYEQHF. The CDR3 DNA is TGTGCCAGCTCACCCTCAATAGGGACAGCGTACGAGCAGCACTTC. The full variable domain, with the rest looked up from reference TRBV18 and TRBJ2-7, is NAGVMQNPRHLVRRRGQEARLRCSPMKGHSHVYWYRQLPEEGLKFMVYLQKENIIDESGMPKERFSAEFPKEGPSILRIQQVVRGDSAAYFCASSPSIGTAYEQHFGPGTRLTVT.

This clone was seen only once. The V gene is TRBV12-5, the J gene TRBJ1-3, with D maybe TRBD1 (5 bases). The CDR3 covers 14 residues. The V and J ends lost 6 bases and 0 bases respectively, with 9 bases between them. Germline CDR1 and CDR2: LGHNT and FRNRAP. The CDR3 is CASGLDSSGNTIYF. DNA of the CDR3: TGTGCTAGTGGGCTCGACAGCTCTGGAAACACCATATATTTT.

J is TRBJ2-1 and V is TRBV5-1, with D unclear. Germline V CDR1 and CDR2: SGHRS, YFSETQ. The V and J ends lost 0 bases and 6 bases respectively, with 13 bases between them. CDR3 length equals 15 residues. DNA for the CDR3: TGCGCCAGCAGCTTGGCTTCGGTATTGTCCAATGAGCAGTTCTTC. It yields the protein CASSLASVLSNEQFF.

This clone appeared a single time. The chain combines TRBV5-1 with TRBJ2-1; D gene uncertain. Looked up from germline, CDR1 is SGHRS and CDR2 is YFSETQ. V was clipped by 0 bases and J by 6 bases, with 13 bases between them. The CDR3 consists of 15 residues. CDR3 nucleotides: TGCGCCAGCAGCTTGGGGCAGCCGTCGGGCAATGAGCAGTTCTTC. This gives the protein CASSLGQPSGNEQFF.